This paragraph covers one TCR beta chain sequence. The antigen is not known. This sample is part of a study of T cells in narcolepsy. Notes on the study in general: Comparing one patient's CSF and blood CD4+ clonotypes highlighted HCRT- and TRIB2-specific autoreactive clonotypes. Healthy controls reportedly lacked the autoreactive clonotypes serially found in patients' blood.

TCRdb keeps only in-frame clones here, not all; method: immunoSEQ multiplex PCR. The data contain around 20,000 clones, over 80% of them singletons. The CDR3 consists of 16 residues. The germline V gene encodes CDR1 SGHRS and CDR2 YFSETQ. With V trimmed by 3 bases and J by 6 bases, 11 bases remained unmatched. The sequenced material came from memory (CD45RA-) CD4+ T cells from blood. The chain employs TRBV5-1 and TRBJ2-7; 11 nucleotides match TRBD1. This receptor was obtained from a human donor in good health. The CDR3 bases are TGCGCCAGCAGCTCTACTTACGGACAGGGGGCTAGCGAGCAGTACTTC. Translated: CASSSTYGQGASEQYF.